Listed below are T cell receptor beta chains from one sample, sequenced in a study of T-cell reconstitution after alpha-beta-depleted transplantation in children. TCRdb passed the PCR reads through MiXCR, listing each CDR3 protein once. The sample has some 490,000 distinct CDR3 sequences; approximately 12% are singletons. Here the sequenced sample was PBMCs from the stem cell graft donor, taken from the stem cell graft. The receptors were gathered from a human donor who donated a stem cell graft to a child with combined immunodeficiency. Each CDR3 is given with its conserved first and last residue. Each record gives: clone size, J gene, V gene, D gene, CDR3 protein, CDR3 DNA. A D gene is named only where the DNA matches it firmly. Rows give clone size only sometimes, using once, few, many, or a class for an expanded clone.

size: few; J: TRBJ2-7; V: TRBV7-9; D: .; CDR3: CASSSKRAYEQYF; DNA: TGTGCCAGCAGCTCCAAAAGGGCCTACGAGCAGTACTTC
size: .; J: TRBJ2-3; V: TRBV4-3; D: TRBD2; CDR3: CASSQDGLAGHTDTQYF; DNA: TGCGCCAGCAGCCAAGATGGTCTAGCGGGCCACACAGATACGCAGTATTTT
size: .; J: TRBJ2-7; V: TRBV12-3/TRBV12-4; D: TRBD2; CDR3: CASSLRFGLAYEQYF; DNA: TGTGCCAGCAGTTTACGCTTCGGACTAGCCTACGAGCAGTACTTC
size: few; J: TRBJ1-1; V: TRBV12-3/TRBV12-4; D: TRBD1; CDR3: CASSLRDSHTEAFF; DNA: TGTGCCAGCAGTTTAAGGGACAGCCACACTGAAGCTTTCTTT
size: .; J: TRBJ1-2; V: TRBV20-1; D: .; CDR3: CSASGGVTRPYGYTF; DNA: TGCAGTGCTAGCGGGGGAGTAACTAGACCCTATGGCTACACCTTC
size: many; J: TRBJ2-7; V: TRBV6-5; D: TRBD1; CDR3: CASSVGQRGLEEQYF; DNA: TGTGCCAGCAGCGTGGGACAGAGGGGGTTGGAGGAGCAGTACTTC
size: .; J: TRBJ2-1; V: TRBV30; D: .; CDR3: CAWSPTAYNEQFF; DNA: TGTGCCTGGAGTCCGACTGCGTACAATGAGCAGTTCTTC
size: .; J: TRBJ2-2; V: TRBV20-1; D: .; CDR3: CSARDSPRKNTGELFF; DNA: TGCAGTGCTAGAGATTCCCCCCGGAAGAACACCGGGGAGCTGTTTTTT
size: .; J: TRBJ2-3; V: TRBV7-6; D: .; CDR3: CASSLGEITGNPQYF; DNA: TGTGCCAGCAGCTTAGGGGAGATCACAGGGAACCCGCAGTATTTT
size: many; J: TRBJ2-3; V: TRBV20-1; D: TRBD2; CDR3: CSARDLGTSDWDTQYF; DNA: TGCAGTGCTAGAGATTTGGGGACTAGCGATTGGGATACGCAGTATTTT
size: .; J: TRBJ2-1; V: TRBV6-2/TRBV6-3; D: .; CDR3: CATGDGYNEQFF; DNA: TGTGCCACCGGGGACGGTTACAATGAGCAGTTCTTC
size: few; J: TRBJ2-3; V: TRBV11-2; D: TRBD2; CDR3: CASSPGPLTSRGGSDTQYF; DNA: TGTGCCAGCAGCCCCGGTCCCCTTACTTCGCGGGGGGGCTCGGATACGCAGTATTTT
size: many; J: TRBJ2-5; V: TRBV12-3/TRBV12-4; D: .; CDR3: CASSPPSGPQETQYF; DNA: TGTGCCAGCAGCCCCCCGAGCGGACCACAAGAGACCCAGTACTTC
size: many; J: TRBJ2-3; V: TRBV20-1; D: .; CDR3: CSASGSAADTQYF; DNA: TGCAGTGCTAGTGGGTCGGCCGCAGATACGCAGTATTTT
size: .; J: TRBJ2-1; V: TRBV7-2; D: TRBD2; CDR3: CASSLVSGRLYNEQFF; DNA: TGTGCCAGCAGCTTAGTCAGCGGGAGGCTCTACAATGAGCAGTTCTTC
size: many; J: TRBJ2-5; V: TRBV24-1; D: .; CDR3: CATSTSGGGPQETQYF; DNA: TGTGCCACCAGTACATCAGGGGGAGGGCCCCAAGAGACCCAGTACTTC
size: many; J: TRBJ2-7; V: TRBV6-5; D: .; CDR3: CASTGGAYEQYF; DNA: TGTGCCAGTACCGGCGGGGCCTACGAGCAGTACTTC
size: many; J: TRBJ2-7; V: TRBV7-9; D: .; CDR3: CASSLVSGQIREQYF; DNA: TGTGCCAGCAGCTTAGTGTCTGGGCAGATCCGCGAGCAGTACTTC
size: .; J: TRBJ2-5; V: TRBV24-1; D: TRBD1; CDR3: CATSDLDRGSETQYF; DNA: TGTGCCACCAGTGACCTTGACAGGGGTAGCGAGACCCAGTACTTC
size: .; J: TRBJ2-1; V: TRBV7-9; D: TRBD2; CDR3: CASSESGGVGNEQFF; DNA: TGTGCCAGCAGCGAAAGCGGGGGGGTAGGCAATGAGCAGTTCTTC
size: few; J: TRBJ2-1; V: TRBV5-5; D: .; CDR3: CASSLTQVWEQFF; DNA: TGTGCCAGCAGCTTGACCCAGGTATGGGAGCAGTTCTTC
size: .; J: TRBJ2-1; V: TRBV20-1; D: TRBD2; CDR3: CSASLLGREASSYNEQFF; DNA: TGCAGTGCTAGCCTCCTCGGGCGGGAGGCCAGCTCCTACAATGAGCAGTTCTTC
size: few; J: TRBJ2-5; V: TRBV19; D: .; CDR3: CASSDLGGKETQYF; DNA: TGTGCCAGTAGTGATTTAGGGGGGAAGGAGACCCAGTACTTC
size: few; J: TRBJ2-7; V: TRBV28; D: .; CDR3: CASSLFPSPGPYEQYF; DNA: TGTGCCAGCAGTTTATTTCCGAGCCCCGGCCCCTACGAGCAGTACTTC
size: .; J: TRBJ2-3; V: TRBV10-3; D: TRBD2; CDR3: CAISESTGGATDTQYF; DNA: TGTGCCATCAGTGAGTCGACGGGGGGAGCCACAGATACGCAGTATTTT
size: .; J: TRBJ2-5; V: TRBV12-3/TRBV12-4; D: TRBD2; CDR3: CASSSLAGQIETQYF; DNA: TGTGCCAGCAGCTCACTAGCGGGGCAAATAGAGACCCAGTACTTC
size: many; J: TRBJ2-7; V: TRBV12-3/TRBV12-4; D: .; CDR3: CASSRDRSSYEQYF; DNA: TGTGCCAGCAGTCGGGACCGTAGCTCCTACGAGCAGTACTTC
size: few; J: TRBJ2-3; V: TRBV7-9; D: .; CDR3: CASRRTSADTQYF; DNA: TGTGCCAGCCGCCGGACCTCCGCAGATACGCAGTATTTT
size: once; J: TRBJ1-2; V: TRBV30; D: .; CDR3: CAGYRQAEAYGYTF; DNA: TGTGCCGGATACCGACAGGCGGAGGCGTATGGCTACACCTTC
size: few; J: TRBJ2-7; V: TRBV3-1; D: .; CDR3: CASSQDLTSTYEQYF; DNA: TGTGCCAGCAGCCAAGATCTGACTAGTACCTACGAGCAGTACTTC
size: few; J: TRBJ2-1; V: TRBV6-2/TRBV6-3; D: TRBD2; CDR3: CASSQPRGDPPIEQFF; DNA: TGTGCCAGCAGCCAGCCCCGGGGGGACCCCCCCATTGAGCAGTTCTTC
size: few; J: TRBJ2-7; V: TRBV3-1; D: TRBD1; CDR3: CASSRQGAGSYEQYF; DNA: TGTGCCAGCAGTCGACAGGGGGCGGGGAGCTACGAGCAGTACTTC
size: few; J: TRBJ2-1; V: TRBV20-1; D: .; CDR3: CSALSTVSYNEQFF; DNA: TGCAGTGCTCTCTCTACAGTCTCCTACAATGAGCAGTTCTTC
size: .; J: TRBJ2-4; V: TRBV9; D: .; CDR3: CASPGSGLLGNIQYF; DNA: TGTGCCAGCCCCGGGAGCGGCCTATTGGGGAACATTCAGTACTTC
size: many; J: TRBJ2-1; V: TRBV4-3; D: .; CDR3: CASSQVRQGRGNEQFF; DNA: TGCGCCAGCAGCCAAGTTCGACAGGGACGGGGGAATGAGCAGTTCTTC
size: many; J: TRBJ2-1; V: TRBV5-1; D: .; CDR3: CASSLESRGTYNEQFF; DNA: TGCGCCAGCAGCTTGGAGTCGCGGGGCACCTACAATGAGCAGTTCTTC
size: few; J: TRBJ1-1; V: TRBV12-3/TRBV12-4; D: .; CDR3: CAGGQGNTEAFF; DNA: TGTGCGGGGGGCCAAGGGAACACTGAAGCTTTCTTT
size: .; J: TRBJ2-7; V: TRBV28; D: TRBD2; CDR3: CASSSRVVARDYSYEQYF; DNA: TGTGCCAGCAGTTCCAGGGTTGTAGCCCGGGACTACTCCTACGAGCAGTACTTC
size: .; J: TRBJ2-5; V: TRBV4-1; D: .; CDR3: CASSQLFGPNPTSQETQYF; DNA: TGCGCCAGCAGCCAGCTATTCGGCCCGAATCCTACCTCCCAAGAGACCCAGTACTTC
size: many; J: TRBJ2-5; V: TRBV28; D: .; CDR3: CASSLSGAGKETQYF; DNA: TGTGCCAGCAGTTTATCTGGGGCAGGGAAAGAGACCCAGTACTTC
size: .; J: TRBJ2-1; V: TRBV6-1; D: TRBD2; CDR3: CATSVWTSGRYEQFF; DNA: TGTGCCACCTCCGTTTGGACTAGCGGTCGGTATGAGCAGTTCTTC
size: few; J: TRBJ2-1; V: TRBV5-1; D: .; CDR3: CASKDLGQGGGNEQFF; DNA: TGCGCCAGCAAAGATCTTGGACAGGGAGGGGGAAATGAGCAGTTCTTC
size: .; J: TRBJ2-7; V: TRBV5-1; D: .; CDR3: CASSVDSFSYEQYF; DNA: TGCGCCAGCAGCGTAGACAGTTTCTCCTACGAGCAGTACTTC
size: few; J: TRBJ2-3; V: TRBV30; D: .; CDR3: CAWTGSTDTQYF; DNA: TGTGCCTGGACAGGGTCCACAGATACGCAGTATTTT
size: few; J: TRBJ2-4; V: TRBV15; D: TRBD2; CDR3: CATSRGNMGLVKYF; DNA: TGTGCCACCAGCAGAGGGAACATGGGACTAGTAAAGTACTTC
size: .; J: TRBJ2-7; V: TRBV19; D: .; CDR3: CASSDEGVGVRDEQYF; DNA: TGTGCCAGTAGTGACGAGGGAGTGGGCGTAAGGGACGAGCAGTACTTC
size: many; J: TRBJ1-1; V: TRBV12-5; D: .; CDR3: CASAPGARNTEAFF; DNA: TGTGCTAGTGCCCCCGGGGCCCGGAACACTGAAGCTTTCTTT
size: many; J: TRBJ1-3; V: TRBV29-1; D: .; CDR3: CSVSRKSGAGNTIYF; DNA: TGCAGCGTTTCCAGGAAATCAGGGGCTGGAAACACCATATATTTT
size: .; J: TRBJ2-1; V: TRBV19; D: TRBD2; CDR3: CASSIPPAGGEQFF; DNA: TGTGCCAGTAGTATCCCGCCGGCGGGAGGTGAGCAGTTCTTC
size: .; J: TRBJ2-1; V: TRBV20-1; D: .; CDR3: CSAVSGEYNEQFF; DNA: TGCAGTGCTGTTTCGGGAGAATACAATGAGCAGTTCTTC
size: many; J: TRBJ2-6; V: TRBV3-1; D: .; CDR3: CASSQVRDPGANVLTF; DNA: TGTGCCAGCAGCCAAGTACGAGACCCTGGGGCCAACGTCCTGACTTTC
size: many; J: TRBJ2-7; V: TRBV10-3; D: TRBD1; CDR3: CAISIGQGRYEQYF; DNA: TGTGCCATCAGTATCGGACAGGGGCGATACGAGCAGTACTTC
size: few; J: TRBJ2-7; V: TRBV12-3/TRBV12-4; D: TRBD1; CDR3: CASTTQGASYEQYF; DNA: TGTGCCAGCACCACACAGGGGGCCTCCTACGAGCAGTACTTC
size: many; J: TRBJ2-5; V: TRBV9; D: .; CDR3: CASSVEGEETQYF; DNA: TGTGCCAGCAGCGTAGAAGGGGAAGAGACCCAGTACTTC
size: many; J: TRBJ2-1; V: TRBV7-7; D: .; CDR3: CASSAGSGTLNEQFF; DNA: TGTGCCAGCAGTGCAGGGTCCGGGACTCTTAATGAGCAGTTCTTC